Listed below are T cell receptor beta chains from one sample, sequenced in a study of blood T cell repertoires in COVID-19. TCRdb's copy holds only in-frame clones and misses some; the assay was immunoSEQ multiplex PCR. The sample has 110,000 to 150,000 clones; around 79% are singletons. Material: peripheral blood. The source of these receptors is a man between 60 and 75 years old with acute or convalescent COVID-19. Each CDR3 is given with its conserved first and last residue. Fields, in order: J gene, clone size, V gene, D gene, CDR3 DNA, CDR3 protein. The D gene is left open where the match is weak. Clone size is stated in some rows and not others, as once, few, many or a class when expanded.

j_gene: TRBJ1-2
abundance: .
v_gene: TRBV19
d_gene: TRBD1
CDR3nt: TGTGCCAGTAGTATCGGACAGGGACGGATTTATGGCTACACCTTC
CDR3aa: CASSIGQGRIYGYTF

j_gene: TRBJ1-5
abundance: .
v_gene: TRBV2
d_gene: .
CDR3nt: TGTGCCAGCAGTGAGTTGGGCTCGAGCAATCAGCCCCAGCATTTT
CDR3aa: CASSELGSSNQPQHF

j_gene: TRBJ2-3
abundance: .
v_gene: TRBV7-6
d_gene: TRBD2
CDR3nt: TGTGCCAGCAGCTCGAGACTAGCGGGAGACACAGATACGCAGTATTTT
CDR3aa: CASSSRLAGDTDTQYF

j_gene: TRBJ2-7
abundance: .
v_gene: TRBV7-8
d_gene: TRBD1
CDR3nt: TGTGCCAGCAACCGAGCGACAGGGGGGTTATACGAGCAGTACTTC
CDR3aa: CASNRATGGLYEQYF

j_gene: TRBJ1-5
abundance: once
v_gene: TRBV24-1
d_gene: TRBD1
CDR3nt: TGTGCCACCAGTGATCCGGGACAGGGCGGGCAGCCCCAGCATTTT
CDR3aa: CATSDPGQGGQPQHF

j_gene: TRBJ2-1
abundance: .
v_gene: TRBV11-2
d_gene: .
CDR3nt: TGTGCCAGCAGCCCACAGGGAGTGGTAGCGGGCCACGGGCAGTTCTTC
CDR3aa: CASSPQGVVAGHGQFF

j_gene: TRBJ2-7
abundance: few
v_gene: TRBV7-2
d_gene: .
CDR3nt: TGTGCCAGCAGCCGGGACTGGAATTCCTACGAGCAGTACTTC
CDR3aa: CASSRDWNSYEQYF

j_gene: TRBJ2-5
abundance: once
v_gene: TRBV7-2
d_gene: .
CDR3nt: TGTGCCAGCAGCCCCATGGGGGGGGCGGAGACCCAGTACTTC
CDR3aa: CASSPMGGAETQYF

j_gene: TRBJ1-3
abundance: .
v_gene: TRBV25-1
d_gene: TRBD1
CDR3nt: TGTGCCAGCAGTGTAGGGACAGCCAAATCTCCTGGAAACACCATATATTTT
CDR3aa: CASSVGTAKSPGNTIYF

j_gene: TRBJ1-2
abundance: .
v_gene: TRBV7-9
d_gene: .
CDR3nt: TGTGCCAGCAGTTCCTCGTGGGGCTATAACTATGGCTACACCTTC
CDR3aa: CASSSSWGYNYGYTF

j_gene: TRBJ1-2
abundance: .
v_gene: TRBV27
d_gene: TRBD1
CDR3nt: TGTGCCAGCACCGGGACAGGGGGCGGTGGCTACACCTTC
CDR3aa: CASTGTGGGGYTF

j_gene: TRBJ2-7
abundance: few
v_gene: TRBV6-5
d_gene: TRBD1
CDR3nt: TGTGCCAGCCGGACAGGGCAGGGCGAGCAGTACTTC
CDR3aa: CASRTGQGEQYF

j_gene: TRBJ2-1
abundance: .
v_gene: TRBV4-3
d_gene: .
CDR3nt: TGCGCCAGCAGCCTGAGGTTTAACAATGAGCAGTTCTTC
CDR3aa: CASSLRFNNEQFF

j_gene: TRBJ1-1
abundance: .
v_gene: TRBV21-1
d_gene: .
CDR3nt: TGTGCCAGCAGCAAAGAAAAGGGGGCCCTGAACACTGAAGCTTTCTTT
CDR3aa: CASSKEKGALNTEAFF

j_gene: TRBJ1-2
abundance: .
v_gene: TRBV5-1
d_gene: TRBD1
CDR3nt: TGCGCCAGCAGCCTCGTCTCGACAGGGTTTGGCTACACCTTC
CDR3aa: CASSLVSTGFGYTF

j_gene: TRBJ1-2
abundance: .
v_gene: TRBV19
d_gene: .
CDR3nt: TGTGCCAGTAGTATGTTTCAGAACTATGGCTACACCTTC
CDR3aa: CASSMFQNYGYTF

j_gene: TRBJ2-1
abundance: .
v_gene: TRBV30
d_gene: .
CDR3nt: TGTGCCCGAGACAAATTTAGCTCCTACAATGAGCAGTTCTTC
CDR3aa: CARDKFSSYNEQFF

j_gene: TRBJ2-7
abundance: .
v_gene: TRBV5-1
d_gene: TRBD1
CDR3nt: TGCGCCAGCAGCTTAGAGCCCGGGACAGGGTCCTACGAGCAGTACTTC
CDR3aa: CASSLEPGTGSYEQYF

j_gene: TRBJ1-5
abundance: once
v_gene: TRBV28
d_gene: TRBD1
CDR3nt: TGTGCCAGCAGCCGGACAGGGAATAGCAATCAGCCCCAGCATTTT
CDR3aa: CASSRTGNSNQPQHF

j_gene: TRBJ2-1
abundance: .
v_gene: TRBV13
d_gene: TRBD2
CDR3nt: TGTGCCAGCAGCGGGAGACTAGCGGGAGACTACAATGAGCAGTTCTTC
CDR3aa: CASSGRLAGDYNEQFF

j_gene: TRBJ2-5
abundance: .
v_gene: TRBV27
d_gene: TRBD1
CDR3nt: TGTGCCAGCAGACCGGGACAGGGGGCGAGAAGGGCTGGGACCCAGTACTTC
CDR3aa: CASRPGQGARRAGTQYF

j_gene: TRBJ2-1
abundance: .
v_gene: TRBV5-4
d_gene: .
CDR3nt: TGTGCCAGCAGCTCGAAGACAGGCGGCAATGAGCAGTTCTTC
CDR3aa: CASSSKTGGNEQFF

j_gene: TRBJ1-2
abundance: .
v_gene: TRBV5-4
d_gene: .
CDR3nt: TGTGCCAGCAGACGACCGGGGGGGACCTATGGCTACACCTTC
CDR3aa: CASRRPGGTYGYTF